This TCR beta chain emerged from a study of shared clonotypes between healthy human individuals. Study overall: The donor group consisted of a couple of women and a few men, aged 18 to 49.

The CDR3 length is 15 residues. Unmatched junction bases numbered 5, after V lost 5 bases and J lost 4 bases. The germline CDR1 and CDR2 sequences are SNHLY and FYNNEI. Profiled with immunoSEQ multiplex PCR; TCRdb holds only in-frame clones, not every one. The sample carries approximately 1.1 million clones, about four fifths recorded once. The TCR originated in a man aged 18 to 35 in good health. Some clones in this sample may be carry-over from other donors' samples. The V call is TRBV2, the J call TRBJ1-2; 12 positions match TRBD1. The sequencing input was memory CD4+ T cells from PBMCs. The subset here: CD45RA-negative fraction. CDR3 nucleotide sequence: TGTGCCAGCAGTAGAGGGACAGGGGGCTTCTATGGCTACACCTTC. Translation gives CASSRGTGGFYGYTF.